The 7 T cell receptor beta chains below were found in one sample sequenced in a study of STAT5B mutations in CD4+ large granular lymphocyte leukemia. TCRdb keeps only in-frame clones here, not all; method: immunoSEQ multiplex PCR. Among around 30,000 clones listed, about three quarters were seen once. The sequencing input was CD4+ T cells from blood buffy coats. All receptors come from a human donor in good health.

The genes are TRBV7-3 and TRBJ2-6; D not certain. This CDR3 comprises 16 residues. From germline, CDR1 is SGHTA and CDR2 FQGTGA. V was trimmed by 0 bases and J by 4 bases, leaving 10 bases between them. CDR3 protein: CASSLTSVSGANVLTF. CDR3 nucleotide sequence: TGTGCCAGCAGCTTAACGTCCGTTTCGGGGGCCAACGTCCTGACTTTC.

The chain recombines TRBV5-4 with TRBJ1-6, with D possibly matching TRBD1 (6 bases). V was cut by 2 bases and J by 8 bases, with 14 bases left in between. CDR1 SGHNT and CDR2 YYREEE come from the germline V gene (reference sequence). The length of the CDR3 is 15 residues. CDR3 nucleotides: TGTGCCAGCAGCTTCTTCTCCAGGGGTTATTCACCCCTCCACTTT. Translated: CASSFFSRGYSPLHF.

The chain couples TRBV21-1 to TRBJ2-5; the table names TRBD1, a call not compared with the DNA. TRBV21-1 is a recognized pseudogene. The CDR3 covers 12 residues. The CDR3, as DNA: TGTGCCAGCAGCAAACGTCAGGAGACCCAGTACTTC. Its protein is CASSKRQETQYF.

The rearrangement links TRBV28 to TRBJ1-2; D is ambiguous. Germline CDR1 MDHEN, CDR2 SYDVKM. The V end was cut by 1 base, the J end by 4 bases, with 10 bases between. The CDR3 runs to 14 residues. Here the CDR3 reads CASSLFGEPYGYTF. The CDR3 DNA is TGTGCCAGCAGTTTATTCGGGGAACCCTATGGCTACACCTTC.

This clone was seen a few times. The rearrangement joins TRBV6-6 to TRBJ1-1; no reliable D call. Trimming stripped 0 bases from V and 5 bases from J, with 10 bases between. The CDR3 covers 14 residues. Germline V gives CDR1 MNHNY, CDR2 SVGAGI (reference sequence). The chain's CDR3 is CASSYSQVRTEAFF. The CDR3 DNA is TGTGCCAGCAGTTACTCCCAGGTGAGGACTGAAGCTTTCTTT.

This clone has only a few counts. The V gene is TRBV5-1, the J gene TRBJ2-2, with 7 bases identical to TRBD1. CDR1 SGHRS and CDR2 YFSETQ come from the germline V gene. The trim removed 4 bases at V and 9 bases at J, leaving 9 bases unmatched. The CDR3 length is 14 residues. CDR3 protein: CASSARDSWRELFF. In nucleotides, the CDR3 is TGCGCCAGCAGCGCTCGGGACAGCTGGAGGGAGCTGTTTTTT.

The chain joins TRBV5-6 to TRBJ1-2; unclear D gene. Germline loops: CDR1 SGHDT, CDR2 YYEEEE. Trimming removed 5 bases at V and 1 base at J, with 18 bases between. The CDR3 has 16 amino acids. CDR3 sequence reads: CASRPRWAEFNYGYTF. The CDR3, as DNA: TGTGCCAGCAGACCCAGGTGGGCAGAGTTTAACTATGGCTACACCTTC.